These 8 T cell receptor beta chains were all obtained from the same sample, sequenced in a study of OX40 agonist ivuxolimab in advanced cancers. Only in-frame clones appear in the TCRdb table, and some are missing; sequencing was by immunoSEQ multiplex PCR. Of under 15,000 clones listed, approximately 75% are singletons. Sequencing used CD4+ or CD8+ T cells sorted from blood, obtained in a trial of the OX40 agonist ivuxolimab. Every receptor here comes from an adult with an advanced solid tumor such as melanoma, head and neck, liver or kidney cancer.

The chain has TRBV19 and TRBJ1-2; no reliable D call. Germline values: CDR1 LNHDA, CDR2 SQIVND (reference sequence). The CDR3 is made up of 15 amino acids. Trimming removed 4 bases from V and 4 bases from J, with 16 bases in between. The CDR3 region is CASSTPVEEFYGYTF. The CDR3 DNA reads as TGTGCCAGTAGTACCCCGGTGGAGGAGTTCTATGGCTACACCTTC. The variable domain in full, with the rest retrieved from reference TRBV19 and TRBJ1-2, is DGGITQSPKYLFRKEGQNVTLSCEQNLNHDAMYWYRQDPGQGLRLIYYSQIVNDFQKGDIAEGYSVSREKKESFPLTVTSAQKNPTAFYLCASSTPVEEFYGYTFGSGTRLTVV.

The V call is TRBV7-8, the J call TRBJ2-3; the match to TRBD1 covers 7 bases. V lost 1 base to trimming and J lost 2 bases; unmatched junction nucleotides: 6. The CDR3 loop spans 16 amino acids. The germline gives CDR1 SGHVS, CDR2 FQNEAQ. The CDR3 loop reads CASSLETGTPTDTQYF. The CDR3 DNA follows: TGTGCCAGCAGCTTAGAGACAGGGACCCCCACAGATACGCAGTATTTT.

In its sample, this clone was seen a few times. This chain joins TRBV29-1 and TRBJ2-1, with D possibly being TRBD2 (7 bases). The CDR3 loop spans 15 amino acids. Germline V gives CDR1 SQVTM, CDR2 ANQGSEA. Trimming left V 1 base short and J 7 bases short, with 17 bases between. This chain's CDR3 is CSVEVRGGKRNEQFF. Here the CDR3 DNA reads TGCAGCGTTGAAGTAAGGGGGGGAAAGAGGAATGAGCAGTTCTTC.

The V call is TRBV7-9, the J call TRBJ1-1; maybe TRBD1 (6 bases). CDR3 length equals 13 residues. V shed 2 bases and J shed 4 bases, with 8 bases lying between them. Germline lookup yields CDR1 SEHNR and CDR2 FQNEAQ (reference sequence). The CDR3 sequence is CASSLPGVTEAFF. The CDR3 region has the DNA TGTGCCAGCAGCTTACCAGGGGTCACTGAAGCTTTCTTT.

The genes are TRBV28 and TRBJ2-7; TRBD1 is a possible D gene (5 bases). Trimming took 4 bases from V and 6 from J, leaving 13 bases between them. The CDR3 sequence is 13 residues long. Germline-derived CDR1 and CDR2 are MDHEN and SYDVKM. CDR3 sequence reads: CASSWGQYAEQYF. The CDR3 nucleotides are TGTGCCAGCAGTTGGGGCCAATACGCCGAGCAGTACTTC.

This chain joins TRBV4-3 and TRBJ1-4, with D uncertain. This CDR3 is 15 amino acids long. Looked up from germline, CDR1 is LGHNA and CDR2 is YSLEER. V was cut by 0 bases and J by 8 bases, with 13 bases left in between. The CDR3 coding sequence is TGCGCCAGCAGCCAAGATATCGGGGATGGGGAAAAACTGTTTTTT. Translating it yields CASSQDIGDGEKLFF.

The chain couples TRBV27 to TRBJ1-5, with D possibly TRBD1 on 6 matching bases. CDR3 length equals 14 residues. Per germline, CDR1 MNHEY and CDR2 SMNVEV (reference sequence). The V end was cut by 1 base, the J end by 10 bases, with 14 bases between. The CDR3 sequence is CASSLFRGANPQHF. CDR3 coding DNA: TGTGCCAGCAGTTTATTTCGGGGGGCGAATCCCCAGCATTTT.

J is TRBJ2-7 and V is TRBV2; D ambiguous. Per germline, CDR1 SNHLY and CDR2 FYNNEI. The V and J ends lost 5 bases and 4 bases respectively, with 3 bases between them. This CDR3 is 10 amino acids long. CDR3 bases: TGTGCCAGCAGTCTTTACGAGCAGTACTTC. Encoded protein: CASSLYEQYF.